The entry below gives a single TCR beta chain sequence along with its context. Its target is unknown. TCRdb re-derived calls from the reads in MiXCR, one entry per CDR3 protein. The sample lists approximately 200,000 distinct CDR3 sequences; about 23% were seen once. The data were obtained in a study of T cell repertoires in cytomegalovirus infection. Study in general: Public TCR beta signatures provided an indication of both CMV infection and a matching HLA type.

Study outcomes and limitations: HLA-C-restricted CMV clonotypes gave the most frequent clonotype in two of eight donors.

This CDR3 has 17 amino acids. V was clipped by 0 bases and J by 0 bases, with 14 bases between them. CDR1 SGHVS and CDR2 FNYEAQ come from the germline V gene. Sequenced sample: CD8+ T cells from PBMCs. The clonotype originates from a human donor in good health (CMV status not recorded). Some clones in this sample may be carry-over from other donors' samples. The chain couples TRBV7-6 to TRBJ1-1, with a tentative D call TRBD1 (5 bases). The CDR3 nucleotides are TGTGCCAGCAGCTTAGCCTTGTCAGGGTTCGTGAACACTGAAGCTTTCTTT. Protein sequence: CASSLALSGFVNTEAFF.